The 16 T cell receptor beta chains below were found in one sample sequenced in a study of blood T cells in healthy people across ages. The use of a sample-barcoded 5' primer and a J-beta primer mix characterized a second PCR of about 7 to 12 cycles. TCRdb independently ran MiXCR on the 5' RACE reads; one entry per CDR3 protein. In the table there are over 700,000 distinct CDR3 sequences, around half of which are singletons. The sequenced sample was blood. These receptor sequences come from a man older than 75 in good health.

This clonotype was recorded a few times. The gene calls are TRBV5-1 and TRBJ1-1; TRBD1 aligns across 8 bases. Germline values: CDR1 SGHRS, CDR2 YFSETQ. Trimming cost V 4 bases and J 8 bases; bases outside gene matches: 16. The CDR3 is 16 amino acids. Here the CDR3 reads CASSNRPRGRLGEAFF. The CDR3 nucleotides read TGCGCCAGCAGCAATCGTCCCAGGGGGCGATTGGGCGAAGCTTTCTTT.

CDR3 sequence reads: CSVGSAGGSYNEQFF. The CDR3 DNA reads TGCAGCGTTGGCAGCGCGGGAGGGTCGTACAATGAGCAGTTCTTC. The chain employs TRBV29-1 and TRBJ2-1, with 9 nucleotides matching TRBD2. The V gene end was trimmed by 4 bases and the J gene end by 4 bases; junction bases not matched to a gene: 8. Germline loops: CDR1 SQVTM, CDR2 ANQGSEA. The CDR3 has 15 residues.

This chain joins TRBV9 and TRBJ1-5, with 7 bases identical to TRBD1. The CDR3 is 13 amino acids. Germline CDR1 is SGDLS and CDR2 is YYNGEE. Germline trimming cut 2 bases from V and 9 bases from J; bases unmatched to any gene: 5. The CDR3 here is CASSVGTAGPQHF. In nucleotides, the CDR3 is TGTGCCAGCAGCGTGGGGACAGCCGGGCCCCAGCATTTT.

The genes are TRBV28 and TRBJ1-1; unclear D gene. V shed 5 bases and J shed 1 base, with 8 bases lying between them. The CDR3 extends over 13 amino acids. In germline, CDR1 is MDHEN, CDR2 SYDVKM. The DNA for the CDR3 is TGTGCCAGCAGTGCGGCCAGGAACACTGAAGCTTTCTTT. Encoded protein: CASSAARNTEAFF.

The chain has TRBV20-1 and TRBJ1-5, with TRBD1 as a possible D gene (5 bases). CDR1 is DFQATT and CDR2 is SNEGSKA in the germline V gene (reference sequence). The germline V and J ends were trimmed by 1 base and 7 bases, with 8 bases remaining between them. There are 12 residues in the CDR3. The CDR3 region has the DNA TGCAGTGCTAGAGGGGGGGGGCAGCCCCAGCATTTT. It codes for CSARGGGQPQHF.

This chain connects TRBV24-1 to TRBJ1-1; no firm D call. In germline, CDR1 is KGHDR, CDR2 SFDVKD. This CDR3 contains 17 residues. V was clipped by 0 bases and J by 1 base, with 14 bases between them. CDR3 in DNA: TGTGCCACCAGTGATTTGCCCCTTGGCAGCCCGAACACTGAAGCTTTCTTT. This translates into CATSDLPLGSPNTEAFF.

V usage is TRBV7-9 and J usage is TRBJ1-1, with TRBD1 identical over 8 bases. Trimming removed 5 bases from V and 5 bases from J; junction bases left unmatched: 7. Germline CDR1 and CDR2: SEHNR and FQNEAQ (reference sequence). The CDR3 runs to 14 residues. The CDR3: CASSIGQGETEAFF. CDR3 in DNA: TGTGCCAGCAGCATCGGACAGGGTGAAACTGAAGCTTTCTTT.

This clonotype was recorded once. V is TRBV3-1 and J is TRBJ2-1, with 7 nucleotides matching TRBD2. Germline V gene lookup returns CDR1 LGHDT and CDR2 YNNKEL (reference sequence). The junction had 7 bases not matched to a gene; V was cut back by 4 bases and J by 4 bases. This CDR3 spans 15 amino acids. The CDR3, as DNA: TGTGCCAGCAGCCCCATGGCGGGGGTATACAATGAGCAGTTCTTC. This translates into CASSPMAGVYNEQFF.

The rearrangement joins TRBV2 to TRBJ2-3; no clear D gene. Trimming took 5 bases from V and 3 from J, leaving 12 bases between them. Germline V gives CDR1 SNHLY, CDR2 FYNNEI. The CDR3 consists of 14 residues. CDR3 amino acids: CASSITLRTDTQYF. The CDR3 nucleotides read TGTGCCAGCAGTATAACCCTACGGACAGATACGCAGTATTTT.

In its sample, this clonotype was seen once. This chain uses TRBV20-1 with TRBJ2-3, with D possibly TRBD2 on 6 matching bases. Germline V gene data show CDR1 as DFQATT and CDR2 as SNEGSKA (reference sequence). The CDR3 covers 14 residues. Deletions cut 3 bases from V and 2 bases from J, with 12 bases between. CDR3 in amino acids: CSARGSGVTDTQYF. CDR3 in DNA: TGCAGTGCTAGGGGATCGGGGGTCACAGATACGCAGTATTTT.

CDR3 DNA sequence: TGTGCCAGCAGTCTCAGGATCCAAGAAGGGCAGTTCTTC. Protein: CASSLRIQEGQFF. This sequence joins TRBV2 and TRBJ2-1; D gene unclear. The germline CDR1 and CDR2 sequences are SNHLY and FYNNEI. The CDR3 covers 13 residues. V was clipped by 5 bases and J by 12 bases, with 17 bases between them.

This clonotype was picked up a small number of times. This chain links TRBV20-1 with TRBJ1-2; 7 nucleotides align to TRBD1. After removal of 4 bases from V and 0 bases from J, the junction contained 8 bases not matched to a gene. Germline V gives CDR1 DFQATT, CDR2 SNEGSKA (reference sequence). The CDR3 runs 15 residues. As DNA, the CDR3 is TGCAGTGCTACCGGGGGGGACAGCACTAACTATGGCTACACCTTC. Its protein is CSATGGDSTNYGYTF.

This clonotype was seen only once. J is TRBJ1-1 and V is TRBV11-2; tentative D call: TRBD1 (6 bases). Trimming took off 5 bases at V and 6 bases at J, with 13 bases between the two ends. Germline V CDR1 and CDR2: SGHAT, FQNNGV. The CDR3 contains 13 residues. The CDR3 sequence: CASSGTGSPEAFF. CDR3 bases: TGTGCCAGCAGCGGCACAGGGAGCCCTGAAGCTTTCTTT.

The genes are TRBV27 and TRBJ2-1; 14 bases line up with TRBD2. This CDR3 contains 18 residues. Germline lookup yields CDR1 MNHEY and CDR2 SMNVEV (reference sequence). With V trimmed by 2 bases and J by 1 base, 4 bases remained unmatched. CDR3 in amino acids: CASSLGTSGRLSYNEQFF. CDR3 bases: TGTGCCAGCAGTTTAGGGACTAGCGGGAGATTGTCCTACAATGAGCAGTTCTTC.

This clonotype came up a few times. The rearrangement uses TRBV29-1 and TRBJ2-7; a weak D match, TRBD2 (5 bases). CDR3 length: 14 residues. V dropped 7 bases and J dropped 0 bases, with 16 bases sitting between them. Germline CDR1 is SQVTM and CDR2 is ANQGSEA. CDR3 sequence (DNA): TGCAGCGCCCGGGGTGGCGGAAGCTCCTACGAGCAGTACTTC. Residues: CSARGGGSSYEQYF.

The table lists this clonotype with a few counts. The chain couples TRBV20-1 to TRBJ2-7; D is perhaps TRBD1 (6 bases). CDR3 size: 12 residues. Germline assignment: CDR1 DFQATT and CDR2 SNEGSKA (reference sequence). Between the trimmed V and J ends, which lost 5 bases and 2 bases, there was a span of 10 bases. CDR3 nucleotides: TGCAGTGCTTCCTGGACAGCCTACGAGCAGTACTTC. It yields the protein CSASWTAYEQYF.